Listed here are 18 T cell receptor beta chains from one sample, sequenced in a study of blood T cell repertoires in COVID-19. Sequenced by immunoSEQ multiplex PCR; TCRdb stores in-frame clones only, minus some. The repertoire has about 15,000 clones, 80% to 90% of them found once; the top ten carry 35%. Sequencing input: peripheral blood. The receptors were sampled from a man in his 70s in a cohort sampled during active COVID-19.

The rearrangement uses TRBV19 and TRBJ1-1; 12 nucleotides agree with TRBD1. V was pared by 5 bases and J by 11 bases, with 6 bases of the junction left unmatched. CDR3 length: 13 residues. Germline CDR1 LNHDA, CDR2 SQIVND (reference sequence). This CDR3 is CASSWDRGQHAFF. The CDR3 nucleotides read TGTGCCAGTAGTTGGGACAGGGGGCAACATGCTTTCTTT.

The chain is built from TRBV4-1 and TRBJ1-5; no reliable D call. Trimming stripped 5 bases from V and 1 base from J, with 12 bases between. The germline V gene encodes CDR1 MGHRA and CDR2 YSYEKL. This CDR3 has 15 amino acids. CDR3 sequence reads: CASSSNSQSNQPQHF. The CDR3 DNA sequence: TGCGCCAGCAGCTCGAACAGTCAGAGCAATCAGCCCCAGCATTTT.

V gene TRBV11-3 combines with J gene TRBJ2-7, with TRBD2 identical over 11 bases. Germline V CDR1 and CDR2: SGHNT, YENEEA. Unmatched junction bases numbered 3, after V lost 1 base and J lost 7 bases. The CDR3 has 14 residues. The CDR3 region has the DNA TGTGCCAGCAGCTTAGGGCTAGCGGGAGGAGAGCAGTACTTC. Amino acid sequence: CASSLGLAGGEQYF.

Worth noting for this clone: The junction shows a germline mismatch at one end, possibly a read error. The chain has TRBV7-7 and TRBJ2-5; no clear D. Looked up from germline, CDR1 is SSHAT and CDR2 is FNYEAQ (reference sequence). This CDR3 has 15 amino acids. The CDR3 region has the DNA TGTGCTAGCAGCTTAGGTGGCAGCGCTTCGAAGACCCAGTACTTC. The encoded protein is CASSLGGSASKTQYF.

This clone was seen a single time. V is TRBV6-6 and J is TRBJ2-7; 10 positions agree with TRBD2. Trimming removed 6 bases from V and 3 bases from J; junction bases left unmatched: 5. CDR3 length: 14 residues. Germline V lookup: CDR1 MNHNY, CDR2 SVGAGI (reference sequence). The CDR3 protein is CASSLAGEFYEQYF. CDR3 bases: TGTGCCAGCAGCCTAGCGGGAGAGTTCTACGAGCAGTACTTC.

The V and J genes are TRBV19 and TRBJ2-1; 12 nucleotides line up with TRBD2. This CDR3 spans 23 amino acids. J lost 6 bases, V lost 3 bases, and 27 bases had no gene match. CDR1 LNHDA and CDR2 SQIVND come from the germline V gene (reference sequence). This CDR3 is CASSIGLGRGQGIPGLAGNEQFF. The DNA for the CDR3 is TGTGCCAGTAGTATCGGTCTCGGGCGGGGACAGGGAATTCCGGGACTAGCGGGCAATGAGCAGTTCTTC.

The V call is TRBV15, the J call TRBJ2-2, with no clear D. The ends were cut back, 5 bases at V and 4 bases at J, with 8 bases in the middle. Per the germline V gene, CDR1 is LNHNV and CDR2 is YYDKDF (reference sequence). The CDR3 totals 13 residues. In DNA, the CDR3 is TGTGCCACCAGCGAAACAACCACCGGGGAGCTGTTTTTT. Translated, it gives CATSETTTGELFF.

This chain uses TRBV6-5 with TRBJ2-7; a weak D match, TRBD2 (5 bases). Trimming shortened V by 2 bases and J by 0 bases, and 14 bases separated the two germline ends. This CDR3 is built from 16 residues. The germline V gene has CDR1 MNHEY and CDR2 SVGAGI. The CDR3, as DNA: TGTGCCAGCAGTTACGTCGGCGGGCGGAGCTCCTACGAGCAGTACTTC. This sequence encodes CASSYVGGRSSYEQYF.

This chain joins TRBV28 and TRBJ2-3; 11 bases agree with TRBD2. Trimming at V came to 8 bases and at J to 0 bases, leaving 7 bases not matched to a gene. Germline V gives CDR1 MDHEN, CDR2 SYDVKM. The CDR3 is 16 residues long. In DNA, the CDR3 is TGTGCCAGCCCATCTAGCGGGAGGCGAAGCACAGATACGCAGTATTTT. It specifies CASPSSGRRSTDTQYF.

This CDR3 is CASSADQTGYNEQFF. In nucleotides, the CDR3 is TGTGCCAGTAGCGCGGACCAGACAGGGTACAATGAGCAGTTCTTC. J is TRBJ2-1 and V is TRBV19; 7 positions match TRBD1. Germline V gene sequence: CDR1 LNHDA, CDR2 SQIVND (reference sequence). V shed 6 bases and J 4 bases; nucleotides not matched to a gene: 9. The CDR3 consists of 15 residues.

The genes are TRBV3-1 (or the pseudogene TRBV3-2) and TRBJ2-2; D not resolved. CDR1 is LGHDT and CDR2 is YNNKEL in the germline V gene (reference sequence). CDR3 length: 13 amino acids. V was cut by 4 bases and J by 3 bases, with 6 bases left in between. CDR3 nucleotides: TGTGCCAGCAGCCGAATAGACACCGGGGAGCTGTTTTTT. The encoded protein is CASSRIDTGELFF.

The chain uses TRBV21-1 and TRBJ1-5; the D segment call TRBD1 is taken from the table without a DNA check. TRBV21-1 is a pseudogene. The CDR3 consists of 18 residues. CDR3 bases: TGTGCCAGCAGCAGCCGGGACAGATTAGGCCGTGGGGATCAGCCCCAGCATTTT. Protein product: CASSSRDRLGRGDQPQHF.

V and J are TRBV6-5 and TRBJ1-2; 9 nucleotides agree with TRBD1. There are 15 residues in the CDR3. The trim removed 5 bases at V and 4 bases at J, leaving 8 bases unmatched. CDR1 MNHEY and CDR2 SVGAGI come from the germline V gene. CDR3 region: CASSTGTGTVYGYTF. The DNA of the CDR3 is TGTGCCAGCAGTACCGGGACAGGGACGGTCTATGGCTACACCTTC.

V is TRBV4-1 and J is TRBJ1-1, with D perhaps TRBD1 (5 bases). Trimming stripped 4 bases from V and 0 bases from J, with 15 bases between. The CDR3 covers 16 residues. Per the germline V gene, CDR1 is MGHRA and CDR2 is YSYEKL. The DNA for the CDR3 is TGCGCCAGCAGCCGCCCAACGACGGACATGAACACTGAAGCTTTCTTT. Translated: CASSRPTTDMNTEAFF.

The gene calls are TRBV5-1 and TRBJ2-3, with D perhaps TRBD2 (6 bases). This CDR3 has 15 amino acids. Germline V gene data show CDR1 as SGHRS and CDR2 as YFSETQ. The ends were cut back, 4 bases at V and 4 bases at J, with 16 bases in the middle. CDR3 bases: TGCGCCAGCAGCCTTGGTGGCGGGACGTCAGATACGCAGTATTTT. Its translation: CASSLGGGTSDTQYF. The full variable domain, rest sourced from reference TRBV5-1 and TRBJ2-3, is KAGVTQTPRYLIKTRGQQVTLSCSPISGHRSVSWYQQTPGQGLQFLFEYFSETQRNKGNFPGRFSGRQFSNSRSEMNVSTLELGDSALYLCASSLGGGTSDTQYFGPGTRLTVL.

The rearrangement links TRBV7-3 to TRBJ1-1; 8 bases are a match to TRBD1. Trimming cost V 4 bases and J 1 base; bases outside gene matches: 2. Germline CDR1 SGHTA, CDR2 FQGTGA. This CDR3 contains 14 residues. The CDR3 spells CASSSQGANTEAFF. The CDR3 DNA sequence: TGTGCCAGCAGCTCTCAGGGGGCGAACACTGAAGCTTTCTTT.

The chain has TRBV30 and TRBJ2-1; TRBD1 might be the D (6 bases). This CDR3 contains 13 residues. CDR1 is GTSNPN, CDR2 SVGIG, per germline (reference sequence). In DNA form, the CDR3 reads TGTGCTGGGGGCGGGCCGTCCTACAATGAGCAGTTCTTC. Protein: CAGGGPSYNEQFF. Full variable domain (remainder filled in from reference TRBV30 and TRBJ2-1): SQTIHQWPATLVQPVGSPLSLECTVEGTSNPNLYWYRQAAGRGLQLLFYSVGIGQISSEVPQNLSASRPQDRQFILSSKKLLLSDSGFYLCAGGGPSYNEQFFGPGTRLTVL.

The genes are TRBV2 and TRBJ2-5; D possibly corresponds to TRBD1 (6 bases). V was clipped by 5 bases and J by 3 bases, with 22 bases between them. Germline V lookup: CDR1 SNHLY, CDR2 FYNNEI. The CDR3 has 17 residues. The CDR3 loop is CASSPPPRRTAEETQYF. CDR3 coding DNA: TGTGCCAGCAGTCCACCCCCCCGAAGGACAGCTGAAGAGACCCAGTACTTC.